The T cell receptor beta chain described here comes from a study of T-cell reconstitution after alpha-beta-depleted transplantation in children (dated by TCRdb to about 2016). For context, the study as a whole: The study quantitatively tracked T-cell immune reconstitution after TCRalphabeta/CD19-depleted allogeneic hematopoietic cell transplantation in children using TCR repertoire profiling.

V gives up 5 bases and J gives up 1 base, and the segment between their germline ends measures 8 bases. From its cysteine to its phenylalanine, the CDR3 spans 14 amino acids. The entry retains the CDR3 DNA only, 42 bases that are in frame from base 1. CDR1 and CDR2 were assigned from the germline V gene as SGHTA and FQGNSA. Notes on this clonotype: Its specific antigen is unknown. It has no much larger one-base neighbor in the sample; base qualities were not kept.

Library creation used PCR. Sequencing was performed on an Illumina HiSeq 2500. TCR library preparation used molecular barcoding, with unique molecular identifiers applied to normalize quantification of the TCRbeta repertoire. The public reads were run again by TCRdb, first through fastp at Q25 and then through MiXCR, and only productive beta chains were kept. Each entry is one CDR3 protein sequence, shown with its most common DNA and genes. For this sample there are 780,000 or so distinct CDR3 sequences; approximately 15% appear just once. The ten largest account for 5% of the sample. The treatment or condition label, as the study defines it: allogeneic hematopoietic cell transplantation with graft depleted of TCRalphabeta T cells and CD19 B cells. Transplant recipients were children who received TCRalphabeta/CD19-depleted allogeneic hematopoietic cell grafts. The research as a whole found: Over the following months the frequencies of hyperexpanded clones went down, and after one year T-cell counts and TCRbeta diversity were mostly credited to newly produced T cells. The apparently early alphabetaT-cell count recovery about two months after transplant was reportedly dependent on only several hundred rapidly expanded clones derived from non-depleted graft cells. In some patients, high TCRbeta diversity at day 60 was attributed to recipient T cells and intrathymic progenitors that had survived conditioning.

The material was PBMCs, mostly from graft donor cells, obtained 360 days after TCRalphabeta/CD19-depleted stem cell transplant. This TCR derives from a male patient younger than 18 who had a stem cell transplant for acute lymphoblastic leukemia, so the T cells may come from the graft donor. This receptor chain uses TRBV7-2 and TRBJ2-2, with TRBD2 as a weak D call on 6 bases. The DNA reads as follows: TGTGCCAGCAGCAGGGACTTGAACACCGGGGAGCTGTTTTTT. It is translated as CASSRDLNTGELFF.